This T cell receptor beta chain appears in the sequencing data of a study of Ad26.COV2.S vaccination and SARS-CoV-2 variants. General study results and limits: It was vaccine recipients, not placebo recipients, who had the higher spike-specific TCR breadth. Similar non-spike TCR breadth was seen in vaccine and placebo recipients.

To note about this clone: No antigen is known for it.

Libraries were prepared by immunoSEQ multiplex PCR; TCRdb keeps only in-frame clonotypes and omits some of them. Here the sample spans fewer than 300,000 clones, about 87% being singletons. The treatment denotes: around 19 received Ad26.COV2.S at low or high dose, single or two shots; several received placebo; per-sample allocation not given. Sampling happened 63 days after the first vaccine or placebo injection. Deletions cut 5 bases from V and 7 bases from J, with 18 bases between. The germline gives CDR1 LNHDA, CDR2 SQIVND (reference sequence). This CDR3 is built from 14 residues. The origin of this receptor is a person between 18 and 65 years old who received the Ad26.COV2.S COVID-19 vaccine or a placebo. Source: peripheral blood, taken in a trial of Ad26.COV2.S vaccine versus placebo. The chain has TRBV19 and TRBJ2-7; a weak D match, TRBD2 (6 bases). The CDR3 coding sequence is TGTGCCAGTAGTCCTAGGTACCCAGCGGGTGAGCAGTACTTC. Its translation is CASSPRYPAGEQYF.